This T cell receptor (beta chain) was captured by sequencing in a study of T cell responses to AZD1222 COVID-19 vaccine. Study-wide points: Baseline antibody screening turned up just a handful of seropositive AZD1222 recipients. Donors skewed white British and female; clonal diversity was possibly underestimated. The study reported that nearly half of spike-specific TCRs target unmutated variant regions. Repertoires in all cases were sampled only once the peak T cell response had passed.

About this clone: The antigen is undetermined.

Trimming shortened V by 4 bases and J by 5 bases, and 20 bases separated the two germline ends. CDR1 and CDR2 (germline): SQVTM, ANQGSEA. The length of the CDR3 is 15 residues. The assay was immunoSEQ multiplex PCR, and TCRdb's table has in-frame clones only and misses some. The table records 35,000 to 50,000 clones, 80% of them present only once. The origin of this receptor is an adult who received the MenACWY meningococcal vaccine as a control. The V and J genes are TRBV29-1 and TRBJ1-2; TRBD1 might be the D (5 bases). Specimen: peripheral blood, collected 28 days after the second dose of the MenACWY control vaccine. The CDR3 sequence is CSVAPTDGGSYGYTF. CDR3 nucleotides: TGCAGCGTTGCCCCCACGGACGGGGGATCTTATGGCTACACCTTC.